Following are 21 T cell receptor beta chains from one sample sequenced in a study of tissue T cells after allogeneic stem cell transplantation. As for time point: mouse harvest day 14 after allogeneic transplant. Tail vein injection delivered 10^7 T-cell-depleted bone marrow cells and 10^6 splenic CD5+ T cells. The method was immunoSEQ multiplex PCR; TCRdb's version includes in-frame clones alone and lacks a portion of them. Of 2,900 or so clones in the sample, around 43% were seen once. The sequencing input was gut tissue. These receptors all come from a female BALB/c mouse given C57BL/6 T cells with graft-versus-host disease after an allogeneic hematopoietic cell transplant.

This clone was seen a handful of times. Mouse gene names and germline throughout. Read sequence stops 1 residue before the CDR3 end, and the germline J gene provides the missing end. The chain couples TRBV13-2 to TRBJ2-1, with D unresolved. The CDR3 spans 13 residues. Germline CDR1 and CDR2: NNHNN and SYGAGS (reference sequence). V gave up 2 bases and J gave up 4 bases, with 7 bases separating them. The sequenced part of the CDR3 DNA is TGTGCCAGCGGTGAAAGGGATTATGCTGAGCAGTTC. Translation: CASGERDYAEQF. The CDR3, in full, reads CASGERDYAEQFF.

This clone is deemed medium-sized. Germline and genes: mouse. The read terminates 1 residue before the CDR3 end, so the remaining end is supplied by the germline J gene. This chain connects TRBV26 to TRBJ2-7; 10 bases match TRBD1. In germline, CDR1 is KGHPV, CDR2 FQNQEV (reference sequence). The J segment lost 1 base and the V segment lost 4 bases, leaving 4 bases of the junction unmatched. The CDR3 is 15 residues long. The CDR3 protein is CASSPGQGRSYEQYF. The sequenced CDR3 bases are TGTGCCAGCAGTCCGGGACAGGGGAGGTCCTATGAACAGTAC.

A note on this clone: Gene names denote mouse genes. The CDR3 goes on 1 residue after the read ends, and that part is filled in from the germline J gene. V and J are TRBV13-2 and TRBJ2-2, with 10 nucleotides matching TRBD2. The CDR3 loop spans 15 amino acids. V lost 5 bases, J lost 3 bases, and 4 bases stayed unmatched. CDR1 and CDR2 (germline): NNHNN, SYGAGS (reference sequence). The CDR3 region is CASGPGGADTGQLYF. The part of the CDR3 DNA that was read is TGTGCCAGCGGGCCTGGGGGGGCCGACACCGGGCAGCTCTAC.

This clone is categorized as medium-sized. Each gene name is a mouse one. The CDR3 goes on 1 residue after the read ends, and that part is filled in from the germline J gene. The chain uses TRBV23 and TRBJ2-7; the D call TRBD1 from the table was never checked on the DNA. CDR3 size: 13 residues. Germline V gene lookup returns CDR1 KGHTA and CDR2 FQNQQP. CDR3 DNA (partial): TGCTCCAGCAGTCAATCGGAGGGGTATGAACAGTAC. This translates into CSSSQSEGYEQY. The whole CDR3 sequence is CSSSQSEGYEQYF. The variable domain in full, completed from reference TRBV23 and TRBJ2-7, reads DAAVTQKPRYLIKMKGQEAEMKCIPEKGHTAVFWYQQKQSKELKFLIYFQNQQPLDQIDMVKERFSAVCPSSSLCSLGIRTCEAEDSALYLCSSSQSEGYEQYFGPGTRLTVL.

Note on this clone: Gene names are the mouse ones. The read comes to an end 1 residue before the CDR3 does, leaving the germline J gene to fill in the end. The chain has TRBV26 and TRBJ2-4; 11 bases align to TRBD2. Germline V gene lookup returns CDR1 KGHPV and CDR2 FQNQEV (reference sequence). V was pared by 2 bases and J by 8 bases, with 6 bases of the junction left unmatched. There are 15 residues in the CDR3. Incomplete CDR3 DNA: TGTGCCAGCAGTCTGCCTGGACTGGGGGGTAGCACCTTGTAC. Translating gives CASSLPGLGGSTLY. The whole CDR3 reads CASSLPGLGGSTLYF.

About this clone itself: The genes are named according to mouse. The missing CDR3 end, 1 residue past where the read stops, is filled in from the germline J gene. V gene TRBV15 combines with J gene TRBJ2-7, with D tentatively TRBD1 (6 bases). Germline V lookup: CDR1 SGHND, CDR2 FRSKSL. With 3 bases removed from V and 0 bases from J, the gap between germline ends came to 9 bases. This CDR3 spans 14 amino acids. The CDR3 bases that were read are TGTGCCAGCAGTTTTGGGACAATCTCCTATGAACAGTAC. Translation: CASSFGTISYEQY. The CDR3 in its entirety is CASSFGTISYEQYF.

This clone was seen only a few times. Gene labels here are mouse ones. Read sequence stops 1 residue before the CDR3 end, and the germline J gene provides the missing end. The V gene is TRBV12-1, the J gene TRBJ1-4; D not resolved. Trimming cost V 0 bases and J 0 bases, with 4 bases left between them. CDR3 length: 14 amino acids. Germline lookup yields CDR1 SGHSN and CDR2 HYEKVE. The sequenced CDR3 bases are TGTGCCAGCTCTCTCTCAGTTTCCAACGAAAGATTATTT. As protein: CASSLSVSNERLF. The complete CDR3 reads CASSLSVSNERLFF.

Details on this clone: Gene names and germline refer to mouse. The CDR3 bases that were read are TGTGCCAGCAGCCGGACAGGCAACGAAAGATTATTT. Protein: CASSRTGNERLF. The CDR3 in full is CASSRTGNERLFF. V is TRBV26 and J is TRBJ1-4, with 7 nucleotides matching TRBD1. The read is 1 residue too short to cover the CDR3 end, so that end is filled in from the germline J gene. The trim removed 6 bases at V and 4 bases at J, leaving 2 bases unmatched. This CDR3 comprises 13 residues. Per the germline V gene, CDR1 is KGHPV and CDR2 is FQNQEV (reference sequence). Looking up the rest from reference TRBV26 and TRBJ1-4 gives the full variable domain: NSKVIQTPRYLVKGQGQKAKMRCIPEKGHPVVFWYQQNKNNEFKFLINFQNQEVLQQIDMTEKRFSAECPSNSPCSLEIQSSEAGDSALYLCASSRTGNERLFFGHGTKLSVL.

A remark on this clone: Gene names and germline refer to mouse. The CDR3 goes on 1 residue after the read ends, and that part is filled in from the germline J gene. The chain links TRBV3 to TRBJ1-4, with 9 bases lining up with TRBD1. CDR3 length equals 15 residues. Losses at the gene ends were 2 bases for V and 6 bases for J; bases not matched to a gene: 4. The germline CDR1 and CDR2 sequences are SNHLY and FYNGKV (reference sequence). CDR3 bases read: TGTGCCAGCAGCTTAAGGGGGACAGGGTACGAAAGATTATTT. The encoded protein is CASSLRGTGYERLF. The complete CDR3 reads CASSLRGTGYERLFF.

As to this clone: The gene names here belong to mouse. Coverage ceases 1 residue before the CDR3 finishes, and the germline J gene fills in the end. The chain couples TRBV26 to TRBJ2-3; no clear D gene. The V gene's germline CDR1 is KGHPV and CDR2 FQNQEV (reference sequence). There are 16 residues in the CDR3. The ends were cut back, 0 bases at V and 2 bases at J, with 12 bases in the middle. The CDR3 DNA, read in part, is TGTGCCAGCAGTCTGTCAGGGAGGCGGTCTGCAGAAACGCTGTAT. Protein: CASSLSGRRSAETLY. The full CDR3 protein is CASSLSGRRSAETLYF.

Concerning this clone itself: The germline and genes are mouse ones. Sequencing ends 1 residue short of the CDR3 end; the germline J gene provides the rest. The V gene is TRBV23, the J gene TRBJ1-5. The germline CDR1 and CDR2 sequences are KGHTA and FQNQQP. The CDR3 runs 15 residues. The sequenced part of the CDR3 DNA is TGCTCCAGCAGTCTCAGCGGGGGGCGCAACCAGGCTCCGCTT. This translates into CSSSLSGGRNQAPL. The complete CDR3 sequence is CSSSLSGGRNQAPLF.

This clone rates as large (0.1 to 1%). Gene names are the mouse ones. The read terminates 1 residue before the CDR3 end, so the remaining end is supplied by the germline J gene. This chain joins TRBV26 and TRBJ2-7; the D is unclear. Deletions cut 2 bases from V and 5 bases from J, with 7 bases between. This CDR3 region has 12 residues. The germline CDR1 and CDR2 sequences are KGHPV and FQNQEV (reference sequence). The CDR3 DNA, read in part, is TGTGCCAGCAGTCTGGAGGGAGATGAACAGTAC. Protein sequence: CASSLEGDEQY. The complete CDR3 protein is CASSLEGDEQYF.

Comments on this clone: The gene names given are mouse names. The read is 1 residue too short to cover the CDR3 end, so that end is filled in from the germline J gene. The genes are TRBV26 and TRBJ1-2; no clear D gene. This CDR3 has 12 residues. Trimming took off 4 bases at V and 2 bases at J, with 5 bases between the two ends. Germline-derived CDR1 and CDR2 are KGHPV and FQNQEV (reference sequence). CDR3 amino acids: CASSHSNSDYTF. Partial CDR3 DNA: TGTGCCAGCAGTCACAGTAACTCCGACTACACC. The entire variable domain, with the rest obtained from reference TRBV26 and TRBJ1-2, is as follows: NSKVIQTPRYLVKGQGQKAKMRCIPEKGHPVVFWYQQNKNNEFKFLINFQNQEVLQQIDMTEKRFSAECPSNSPCSLEIQSSEAGDSALYLCASSHSNSDYTFGSGTRLLVI.

Comment on this clone: Gene names and germline match the mouse. Here the CDR3 reads CASSRGGVNSDYTF. The covered CDR3 bases are TGTGCCAGCAGTAGAGGGGGGGTAAACTCCGACTACACC. The rearrangement joins TRBV19 to TRBJ1-2; maybe TRBD1 (6 bases). Sequencing ends 1 residue short of the CDR3 end; the germline J gene provides the rest. The germline CDR1 and CDR2 sequences are FNHDT and SITEND (reference sequence). Between the trimmed V and J ends, which lost 3 bases and 1 base, there was a span of 10 bases. The CDR3 totals 14 residues. Looking up the rest from reference TRBV19 and TRBJ1-2 gives the full variable domain: GGIITQTPKFLIGQEGQKLTLKCQQNFNHDTMYWYRQDSGKGLRLIYYSITENDLQKGDLSEGYDASREKKSSFSLTVTSAQKNEMAVFLCASSRGGVNSDYTFGSGTRLLVI.

This clone rates as hyperexpanded. The genes and germline here are from mouse. The read is 1 residue too short to cover the CDR3 end, so that end is filled in from the germline J gene. The chain employs TRBV13-3 and TRBJ2-7; D call uncertain. The V gene lost 2 bases and the J gene lost 4 bases, with 10 bases spanning the gap. Germline V gene lookup returns CDR1 NNHDY and CDR2 SYVADS. This CDR3 contains 13 residues. The sequenced CDR3 bases are TGTGCCAGCAGTGAACAGAACCTTTATGAACAGTAC. Translation gives CASSEQNLYEQY. The whole CDR3 sequence is CASSEQNLYEQYF.

This clone has a handful of counts. Germline and genes here are mouse. Coverage ceases 1 residue before the CDR3 finishes, and the germline J gene fills in the end. This chain links TRBV13-3 with TRBJ1-4; TRBD1 agrees at 7 bases. CDR1 NNHDY and CDR2 SYVADS come from the germline V gene. V lost 8 bases and J lost 3; bases outside the gene matches: 4. The CDR3 runs 13 residues. Partial CDR3 DNA: TGTGCCAGAGCGGGACAGACCAACGAAAGATTATTT. Translated: CARAGQTNERLF. The entire CDR3 protein reads CARAGQTNERLFF.

Comments on this clone: Gene names denote mouse genes. CDR3 DNA (partial): TGTGCCAGCAGTATGAGGGGACAGTCCAACGAAAGATTATTT. Residues: CASSMRGQSNERLF. The entire CDR3 protein reads CASSMRGQSNERLFF. The rearrangement uses TRBV19 and TRBJ1-4, with 7 positions matching TRBD1. The observed sequence ends 1 residue before the CDR3 terminus, with the missing tail filled in from the germline J gene. The ends lost 2 bases at V and 2 bases at J; junction bases unmatched: 3. This CDR3 contains 15 residues. Germline V gives CDR1 FNHDT, CDR2 SITEND (reference sequence).

A note on this clone: Mouse gene names and germline throughout. The read gets to within 1 residue of the CDR3 end, and the germline J gene fills in the rest. The chain has TRBV26 and TRBJ1-5, with D unresolved. Trimming took off 2 bases at V and 0 bases at J, with 5 bases between the two ends. This CDR3 is 14 amino acids long. Germline V gene lookup returns CDR1 KGHPV and CDR2 FQNQEV (reference sequence). CDR3 protein: CASSLTANNQAPLF. The DNA read from the CDR3 is TGTGCCAGCAGTCTGACAGCTAACAACCAGGCTCCGCTT.

On this clone: Genes and germline come from the mouse. The missing CDR3 end, 1 residue past where the read stops, is filled in from the germline J gene. The rearrangement links TRBV26 to TRBJ1-6, with 8 bases lining up with TRBD1. TRBJ1-6 is labeled an ORF, and its function is uncertain. The CDR3 has 16 residues. The J segment lost 4 bases and the V segment lost 0 bases, leaving 2 bases of the junction unmatched. Germline V gives CDR1 KGHPV, CDR2 FQNQEV (reference sequence). Partial CDR3 DNA: TGTGCCAGCAGTCTGTCAACAGGGGGGTATAATTCGCCCCTCTAC. This codes for CASSLSTGGYNSPLY. The CDR3 in its entirety is CASSLSTGGYNSPLYF.

A remark on this clone: Gene and germline names: mouse. The CDR3 end falls 1 residue outside the read, so it is completed with the germline J gene. The genes are TRBV13-3 and TRBJ2-7; D is unclear. The CDR3 totals 12 residues. V was trimmed by 8 bases and J by 4 bases, leaving 13 bases between them. The germline gives CDR1 NNHDY, CDR2 SYVADS. CDR3 bases read: TGTGCCAGTGAACAGAACCTTTATGAACAGTAC. Translation: CASEQNLYEQY. In full, the CDR3 is CASEQNLYEQYF.

About this clone itself: Gene labels here are mouse ones. The read is 1 residue too short to cover the CDR3 end, so that end is filled in from the germline J gene. The chain carries TRBV13-2 and TRBJ2-7; D is unclear. V was shortened by 2 bases and J by 3 bases, with 12 bases between the two germline ends. Germline V CDR1 and CDR2: NNHNN, SYGAGS (reference sequence). The CDR3 has 14 residues. The CDR3 is CASGDPPTLYEQYF. Partial CDR3 DNA: TGTGCCAGCGGTGACCCCCCGACTCTCTATGAACAGTAC.